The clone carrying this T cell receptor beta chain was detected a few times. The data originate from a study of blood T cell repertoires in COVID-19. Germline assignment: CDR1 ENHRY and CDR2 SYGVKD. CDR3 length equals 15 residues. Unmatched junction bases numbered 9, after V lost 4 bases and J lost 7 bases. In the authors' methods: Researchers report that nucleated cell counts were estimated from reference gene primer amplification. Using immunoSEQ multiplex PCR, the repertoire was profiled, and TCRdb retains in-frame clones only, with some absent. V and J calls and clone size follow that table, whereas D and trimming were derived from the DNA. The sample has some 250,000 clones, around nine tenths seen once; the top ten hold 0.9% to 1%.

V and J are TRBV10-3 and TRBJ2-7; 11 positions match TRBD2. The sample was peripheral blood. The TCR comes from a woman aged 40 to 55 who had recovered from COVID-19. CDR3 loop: CAISGTSGSGGEQYF. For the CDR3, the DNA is TGTGCCATCAGTGGTACTAGCGGGAGTGGGGGAGAGCAGTACTTC.